This T cell receptor (beta chain) was sequenced in a study of shared clonotypes between healthy human individuals. V lost 2 bases, J lost 0 bases, and 7 bases lay in between. Germline V gene lookup returns CDR1 SGHVS and CDR2 FNYEAQ. The CDR3 is 14 residues long. Libraries were prepared by immunoSEQ multiplex PCR; TCRdb keeps only in-frame clonotypes and omits some of them. The sample consists of over a million clones, approximately 98% of them appearing once. This sequence originates from a man under 40 in good health. Sequenced sample: naive CD4+ T cells sorted from blood. Sample subset: CD45RA+ positively selected. The chain carries TRBV7-6 and TRBJ1-1, with D perhaps TRBD1 (6 bases). CDR3 loop: CASSLQGLNTEAFF. The DNA for the CDR3 is TGTGCCAGCAGCTTACAGGGGCTGAACACTGAAGCTTTCTTT.